The subject of this entry is one T cell receptor (beta chain). The assay was immunoSEQ multiplex PCR, and TCRdb's table has in-frame clones only and misses some. Found here are about 140,000 clones, approximately 80% of them singletons; the top ten hold 5% to 5.5%. This sample was included in a study of cytotoxic CD8 clonotypes in ibrutinib-treated CLL. The receptor was isolated from a human donor with chronic lymphocytic leukemia. The sequences come from PBMCs, collected after 24 months of ibrutinib treatment.

CDR3 DNA: TGTGCCAGCAGCTTAGGTGGGAGGGCCGGGGACGAGCAGTACTTC. Translated: CASSLGGRAGDEQYF. The chain joins TRBV7-3 to TRBJ2-7, with 7 positions matching TRBD2. CDR1 and CDR2 (germline): SGHTA, FQGTGA. This CDR3 spans 15 amino acids. The ends lost 2 bases at V and 5 bases at J; junction bases unmatched: 9.